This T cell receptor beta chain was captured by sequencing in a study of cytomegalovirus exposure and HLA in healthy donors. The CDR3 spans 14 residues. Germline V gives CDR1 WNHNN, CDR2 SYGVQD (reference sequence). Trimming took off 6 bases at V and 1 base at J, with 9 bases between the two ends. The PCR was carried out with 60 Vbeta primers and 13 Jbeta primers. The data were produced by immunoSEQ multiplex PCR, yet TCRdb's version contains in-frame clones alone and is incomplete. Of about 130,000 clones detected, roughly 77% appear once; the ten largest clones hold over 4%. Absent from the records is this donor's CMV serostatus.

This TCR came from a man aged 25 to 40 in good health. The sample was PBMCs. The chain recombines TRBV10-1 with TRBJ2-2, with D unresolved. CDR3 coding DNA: TGCGCCAGCAGGCTGGGCCAGAACACCGGGGAGCTGTTTTTT. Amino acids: CASRLGQNTGELFF.